What follows is one TCR beta chain and its context. The record originates from a study of T cell changes during pregnancy in multiple sclerosis. Clones were read by immunoSEQ multiplex PCR, and TCRdb kept only the in-frame ones, dropping some. This table has roughly 48,000 clones, 88% appearing once. V shed 6 bases, J shed 7 bases, and the junction held 12 bases outside the gene matches. Germline CDR1 and CDR2: MNHEY and SVGAGI. The CDR3 has 14 amino acids. The V gene is TRBV6-5, the J gene TRBJ2-7; 7 nucleotides match TRBD1. Sequenced here: CD4+ T cells from peripheral blood mononuclear cells, sampled in the second trimester of pregnancy. The TCR was taken from a female donor with multiple sclerosis, enrolled in a pregnancy study. The CDR3, as DNA: TGTGCCAGCAGCCGTGGACAGGCCCCTAGTGAGCAGTACTTC. Amino acids: CASSRGQAPSEQYF.